One and the same sample provided the 18 T cell receptor beta chains below, sequenced in a study of blood T cell repertoires in COVID-19. Some clones are missing from TCRdb's copy, which holds only in-frame ones; the method was immunoSEQ multiplex PCR. This table has roughly 200,000 clones, about 88% appearing once. The sequenced sample consisted of peripheral blood. The receptor source for this set is a man aged 55 to 70 with acute or convalescent COVID-19.

V is TRBV18 and J is TRBJ1-4, with D unresolved. CDR1 and CDR2 from the germline V gene are KGHSH and LQKENI. The CDR3 extends over 16 amino acids. Trimming pared 3 bases from V and 4 bases from J, leaving 15 bases between. The CDR3 sequence: CASSPPRKSDNEKLFF. CDR3 nucleotide sequence: TGTGCCAGCTCACCTCCCCGGAAAAGCGATAATGAAAAACTGTTTTTT.

The chain recombines TRBV7-2 with TRBJ2-7; D perhaps matches TRBD2 (7 bases). This CDR3 region has 16 residues. The V and J ends lost 5 bases and 2 bases respectively, with 19 bases between them. From germline, CDR1 is SGHTA and CDR2 FQGNSA. The CDR3, as DNA: TGTGCCAGCAGCCCCATGGGGGGGGCGCGGACCTACGAGCAGTACTTC. Amino acid sequence: CASSPMGGARTYEQYF.

The chain uses TRBV7-2 and TRBJ1-2, with 10 positions matching TRBD1. Trimming removed 3 bases from V and 13 bases from J; junction bases left unmatched: 5. The germline gives CDR1 SGHTA, CDR2 FQGNSA. The CDR3 consists of 12 residues. CDR3: CASSFYGDRGTF. For the CDR3, the DNA is TGTGCCAGCAGCTTCTATGGGGACAGGGGCACCTTC.

The chain recombines TRBV3-1 (or the pseudogene TRBV3-2) with TRBJ1-2, with D possibly TRBD1 on 5 matching bases. The V end was cut by 0 bases, the J end by 7 bases, with 12 bases between. The CDR3 has 14 residues. CDR1 and CDR2 (germline): LGHDT, YNNKEL (reference sequence). CDR3 bases: TGTGCCAGCAGCCAAGAGGCAGGGACTCGTGGCTACACCTTC. Protein: CASSQEAGTRGYTF.

The chain carries TRBV6-6 and TRBJ2-1; 7 nucleotides align to TRBD2. The CDR3 totals 15 residues. The V segment lost 4 bases and the J segment 5 bases; nucleotides outside the gene matches: 8. Germline V gives CDR1 MNHNY, CDR2 SVGAGI (reference sequence). The CDR3 DNA follows: TGTGCCAGCAGTTTGGGGAGCGGGGCTAACAATGAGCAGTTCTTC. As protein: CASSLGSGANNEQFF.

This rearrangement joins TRBV5-1 to TRBJ1-2; 8 bases are shared with TRBD1. CDR3 length: 14 residues. Germline CDR1 SGHRS, CDR2 YFSETQ. Trimming at V came to 3 bases and at J to 6 bases, leaving 7 bases not matched to a gene. The CDR3 DNA is TGCGCCAGCAGCTCGGGACAGGCGGCGAATGGCTACACCTTC. Its translation is CASSSGQAANGYTF.

The chain recombines TRBV12-5 with TRBJ1-2, with 12 bases that match TRBD1. This CDR3 contains 14 residues. In germline, CDR1 is LGHNT, CDR2 FRNRAP. J was trimmed by 4 bases and V by 5 bases; bases with no gene match: 2. The CDR3 here is CASGPGQGAYGYTF. The DNA for the CDR3 is TGTGCTAGTGGTCCGGGACAGGGGGCCTATGGCTACACCTTC.

The V and J genes are TRBV6-5 and TRBJ1-2, with D possibly TRBD1 on 5 matching bases. CDR1 MNHEY and CDR2 SVGAGI come from the germline V gene. Trimming pared 6 bases from V and 5 bases from J, leaving 16 bases between. The CDR3 covers 14 residues. The CDR3 spells CASRFTGGQYGYTF. As DNA, the CDR3 is TGTGCCAGCAGGTTTACGGGCGGACAATATGGCTACACCTTC.

The chain is built from TRBV28 and TRBJ1-2, with TRBD1 as a possible D gene (5 bases). Trimming left V 10 bases short and J 8 bases short, with 20 bases between. The CDR3 length is 13 residues. Germline V lookup: CDR1 MDHEN, CDR2 SYDVKM. The chain's CDR3 is CATTGGVLKGYTF. The CDR3 nucleotides are TGTGCCACCACGGGGGGGGTTCTAAAAGGCTACACCTTC.

The chain uses TRBV6-1 and TRBJ1-5; TRBD1 agrees at 7 bases. With 3 bases clipped from V and 4 bases from J, the junction kept 6 bases outside the gene matches. Germline assignment: CDR1 MNHNS and CDR2 SASEGT. The CDR3 extends over 15 amino acids. This chain's CDR3 is CASSEGPGGNQPQHF. CDR3 nucleotides: TGTGCCAGCAGTGAGGGTCCAGGGGGGAATCAGCCCCAGCATTTT.

This sequence joins TRBV3-1 (or the pseudogene TRBV3-2) and TRBJ1-6; D possibly corresponds to TRBD1 (5 bases). CDR3 length: 18 amino acids. V was trimmed by 8 bases and J by 1 base, leaving 21 bases between them. Germline V CDR1 and CDR2: LGHDT, YNNKEL (reference sequence). CDR3 in DNA: TGTGCCAGCCTCTGTTCGACCCTGGGGCGGTCCTATAATTCACCCCTCCACTTT. The encoded protein is CASLCSTLGRSYNSPLHF.

This rearrangement joins TRBV6-6 to TRBJ1-2, with 8 bases that match TRBD1. The CDR3 length is 15 residues. Trimming at V came to 5 bases and at J to 2 bases, leaving 7 bases not matched to a gene. Germline V gives CDR1 MNHNY, CDR2 SVGAGI (reference sequence). The CDR3 loop reads CASSQGQGTNYGYTF. The DNA for the CDR3 is TGTGCCAGCAGTCAAGGACAGGGCACGAACTATGGCTACACCTTC.

This clone occurred a few times. This chain connects TRBV5-8 to TRBJ2-6; no clear D gene. The CDR3 extends over 18 amino acids. V lost 4 bases and J lost 0, with 17 bases in between. Germline-derived CDR1 and CDR2 are SGHTS and YDEGEE. CDR3: CASSRVVTSFSGANVLTF. CDR3 sequence (DNA): TGTGCCAGCAGCCGGGTGGTGACGTCGTTCTCTGGGGCCAACGTCCTGACTTTC.

This chain connects TRBV5-6 to TRBJ1-3; TRBD1 matches at 9 bases. The CDR3 is 18 residues long. V dropped 2 bases and J dropped 0; count of bases not matched to a gene: 9. Germline V gene sequence: CDR1 SGHDT, CDR2 YYEEEE. As DNA, the CDR3 is TGTGCCAGCAGCTTTTTACAGGGGGCGAGCAGCTCTGGAAACACCATATATTTT. Encoded protein: CASSFLQGASSSGNTIYF.

V gene TRBV10-3 combines with J gene TRBJ1-1, with 8 bases identical to TRBD1. CDR1 is ENHRY, CDR2 SYGVKD, per germline. J was trimmed by 4 bases and V by 6 bases; bases with no gene match: 10. The CDR3 sequence is 15 residues long. The CDR3 DNA reads TGTGCCATCAGCGCTCCTACAGGGGGGGTCACTGAAGCTTTCTTT. Translating it yields CAISAPTGGVTEAFF.

This rearrangement joins TRBV6-6 to TRBJ2-3; the D gene is possibly TRBD2 (6 bases). V was shortened by 11 bases and J by 2 bases, with 8 bases between the two germline ends. CDR1 MNHNY and CDR2 SVGAGI come from the germline V gene (reference sequence). The CDR3 extends over 11 amino acids. CDR3 sequence: CAGGTTDTQYF. In nucleotides, the CDR3 is TGTGCCGGGGGGACCACAGATACGCAGTATTTT.

On this clone itself: Other nucleotide sequences in the sample specify the same CDR3. The V gene is TRBV5-1, the J gene TRBJ2-7; the match to TRBD1 covers 8 bases. Losses at the gene ends were 3 bases for V and 2 bases for J; bases not matched to a gene: 7. CDR1 and CDR2 (germline): SGHRS, YFSETQ. This CDR3 is 15 amino acids long. The chain's CDR3 is CASSSTGTGPYEQYF. The CDR3 region has the DNA TGCGCCAGCAGCTCGACCGGGACAGGCCCCTACGAGCAGTACTTC.

The chain carries TRBV12-3 or TRBV12-4 and TRBJ2-7; a possible D gene is TRBD1 (6 bases). CDR3 length equals 13 residues. V lost 3 bases to trimming and J lost 3 bases, with 9 bases between them. The CDR3 DNA follows: TGTGCCAGCAGTTTGGCAGGGGACTACGAGCAGTACTTC. As protein: CASSLAGDYEQYF.